This T cell receptor (beta chain) was documented in a study of blood T cells in healthy people across ages. Background on the study: Per two T cells, template switching captured roughly one barcoded beta molecule.

A second PCR of about 6 to 12 cycles used a sample-barcoded 5' primer and a J-beta primer mix. TCRdb re-called the 5' RACE reads through MiXCR, storing one row per CDR3 protein. Of fewer than 700,000 distinct CDR3 sequences in the sample, less than 45% were seen once. Donor samples were obtained from healthy Caucasian individuals from Russia, aged about 6 to 100. Study-wide results and caveats: PBMCs went unsorted, and a conclusive naive versus antigen-experienced comparison was therefore prevented.

Regarding this clonotype: Its antigen remains unidentified.

The TCR was taken from an elderly man in good health. The specimen was blood.

This CDR3 reads CSARDLREGSYNSPLHF. As DNA, the CDR3 is TGCAGTGCTAGAGATCTGAGGGAAGGATCCTATAATTCACCCCTCCACTTT. This rearrangement joins TRBV20-1 to TRBJ1-6, with D uncertain. Between the trimmed V and J ends, which lost 0 bases and 1 base, there was a span of 13 bases. This CDR3 is built from 17 residues. CDR1 DFQATT and CDR2 SNEGSKA come from the germline V gene (reference sequence).